This T cell receptor beta chain stems from a study of T cells in Graves' hyperthyroidism and ophthalmopathy. Trimming stripped 6 bases from V and 2 bases from J, with 14 bases between. CDR3 length equals 14 residues. From RNA transcripts, TCR beta CDR3 regions were amplified. First-round RT-PCR of the TCR CDR3 relied on the HTBI primer set. TCRdb used MiXCR to reprocess the multiplex PCR reads, holding one entry per CDR3 protein. The top ten hold roughly 33% of the sample, which has about 350,000 distinct CDR3 sequences, approximately 13% seen once. This clonotype was picked up many times. Patients with uncontrolled infections, other autoimmune diseases, pregnancy or lactation were excluded.

V and J are TRBV12-3 or TRBV12-4 and TRBJ2-7; D may be TRBD1 or TRBD2 (5 bases each). The TCR originated in a woman between 35 and 50 years old with Graves' ophthalmopathy. The sample comprised blood. The chain's CDR3 is CASSRRDLPYEQYF. CDR3 DNA sequence: TGTGCCAGCAGCCGCCGGGACCTTCCCTACGAGCAGTACTTC.